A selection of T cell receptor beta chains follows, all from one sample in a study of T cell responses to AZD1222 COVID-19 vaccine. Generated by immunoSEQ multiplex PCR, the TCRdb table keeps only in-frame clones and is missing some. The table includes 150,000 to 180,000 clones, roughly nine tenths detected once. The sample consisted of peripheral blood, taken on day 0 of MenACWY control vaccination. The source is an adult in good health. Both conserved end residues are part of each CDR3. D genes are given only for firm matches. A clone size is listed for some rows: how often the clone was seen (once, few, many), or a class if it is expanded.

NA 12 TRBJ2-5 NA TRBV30 CAWGLAGETQYF TGTGCCTGGGGCCTCGCCGGGGAGACCCAGTACTTC
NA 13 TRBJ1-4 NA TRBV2 CASIMGVYEKLFF TGTGCCAGCATTATGGGGGTCTACGAAAAACTGTTTTTT
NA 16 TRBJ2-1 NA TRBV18 CASSPPGGSSYNEQFF TGTGCCAGCTCACCACCGGGCGGTAGCTCCTACAATGAGCAGTTCTTC
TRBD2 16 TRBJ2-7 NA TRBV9 CASSGWGAGGVYEQYF TGTGCCAGCAGCGGCTGGGGAGCGGGAGGGGTCTACGAGCAGTACTTC
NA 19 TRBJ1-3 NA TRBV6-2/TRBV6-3 CASSYGYSGTLSSGNTIYF TGTGCCAGCAGTTACGGGTACTCCGGGACGTTGAGCTCTGGAAACACCATATATTTT
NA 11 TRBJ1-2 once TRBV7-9 CASSLNRGYTF TGTGCCAGCAGCTTAAATAGAGGCTACACCTTC
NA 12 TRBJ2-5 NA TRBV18 CASSPAGETQYF TGTGCCAGCTCACCAGCCGGGGAGACCCAGTACTTC
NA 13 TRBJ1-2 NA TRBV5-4 CASSHNREDGYTF TGTGCCAGCAGCCATAACAGGGAGGATGGCTACACCTTC
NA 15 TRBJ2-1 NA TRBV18 CASSPTFHPYNEQFF TGTGCCAGCTCACCTACCTTCCACCCCTACAATGAGCAGTTCTTC
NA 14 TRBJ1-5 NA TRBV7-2 CASSSGVGNQPQHF TGTGCCAGCAGCTCAGGCGTTGGCAATCAGCCCCAGCATTTT
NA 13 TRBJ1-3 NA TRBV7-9 CASSLVPREDIYF TGTGCCAGCAGCTTAGTACCGAGGGAAGACATATATTTT
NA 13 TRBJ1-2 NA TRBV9 CASSVAEYYGYTF TGTGCCAGCAGCGTAGCGGAGTACTATGGCTACACCTTC
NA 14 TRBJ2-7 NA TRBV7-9 CASSSGRSAYEQYF TGTGCCAGCAGTAGTGGGAGGTCAGCCTACGAGCAGTACTTC
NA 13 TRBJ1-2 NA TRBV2 CASSLGQNYGYTF TGTGCCAGCAGCCTCGGACAGAACTATGGCTACACCTTC
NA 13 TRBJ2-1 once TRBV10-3 CAISLEGFSEQFF TGTGCCATCAGTTTAGAAGGTTTTAGTGAGCAGTTCTTC
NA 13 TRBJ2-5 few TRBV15 CATSRGSKETQYF TGTGCCACCAGCAGAGGGTCTAAAGAGACCCAGTACTTC
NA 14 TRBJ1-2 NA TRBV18 CASSPLGSGYGYTF TGTGCCAGCTCGCCCTTGGGGAGTGGCTATGGCTACACCTTC
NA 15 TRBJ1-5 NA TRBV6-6 CASSLGRAGDQPQHF TGTGCCAGCAGTTTAGGCAGGGCTGGGGATCAGCCCCAGCATTTT
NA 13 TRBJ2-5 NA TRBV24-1 CATSEWDQETQYF TGTGCCACCAGTGAATGGGACCAAGAGACCCAGTACTTC
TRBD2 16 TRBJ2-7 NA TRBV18 CASSPYQTSGPYEQYF TGTGCCAGCTCACCCTACCAGACTAGCGGCCCCTACGAGCAGTACTTC
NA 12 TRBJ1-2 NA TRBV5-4 CASIGGPGGYTF TGTGCCAGCATCGGAGGGCCCGGTGGCTACACCTTC
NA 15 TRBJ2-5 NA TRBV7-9 CASSQPRSAQETQYF TGTGCCAGCAGCCAACCCCGGTCGGCACAAGAGACCCAGTACTTC
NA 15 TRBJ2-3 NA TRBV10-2 CASSETQAGTDTQYF TGCGCCAGCAGTGAGACCCAGGCTGGCACAGATACGCAGTATTTT
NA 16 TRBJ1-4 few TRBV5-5 CASSQIPGATNEKLFF TGTGCCAGCAGTCAGATTCCGGGGGCGACTAATGAAAAACTGTTTTTT
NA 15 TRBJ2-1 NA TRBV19 CASSSGANRYNEQFF TGTGCCAGTAGTAGTGGAGCAAATCGATACAATGAGCAGTTCTTC
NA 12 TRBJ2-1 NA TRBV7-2 CASRSGGREQFF TGTGCCAGCAGATCTGGGGGACGTGAGCAGTTCTTC
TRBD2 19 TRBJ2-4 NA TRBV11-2 CASSLAVFSGGAVAVIQYF TGTGCCAGCAGCTTAGCAGTCTTTAGCGGGGGGGCCGTGGCGGTCATTCAGTACTTC
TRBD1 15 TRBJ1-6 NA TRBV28 CASSANRGVNSPLHF TGTGCCAGCAGTGCGAACAGGGGGGTTAATTCACCCCTCCACTTT
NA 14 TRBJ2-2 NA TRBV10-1 CASSIRANTGELFF TGCGCCAGCAGTATCAGGGCGAACACCGGGGAGCTGTTTTTT
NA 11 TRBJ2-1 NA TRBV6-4 CARCWTPGCFF TGTGCCAGATGTTGGACACCGGGATGTTTCTTC
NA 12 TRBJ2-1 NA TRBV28 CASSPPHNEQFF TGTGCCAGCAGCCCACCCCACAATGAGCAGTTCTTC
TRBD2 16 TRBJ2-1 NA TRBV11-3 CASSPLLGGSYNEQFF TGTGCCAGCAGCCCGCTCCTTGGCGGGAGCTACAATGAGCAGTTCTTC
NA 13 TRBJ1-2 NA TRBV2 CASSENSPYGYTF TGTGCCAGCAGTGAAAACAGCCCCTATGGCTACACCTTC
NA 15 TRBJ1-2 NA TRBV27 CASSPYGPSDYGYTF TGTGCCAGCAGTCCTTACGGCCCCTCGGACTATGGCTACACCTTC
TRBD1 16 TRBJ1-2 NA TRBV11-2 CASSFLSDRDNYGYTF TGTGCCAGCAGCTTTCTCTCGGACAGGGATAACTATGGCTACACCTTC
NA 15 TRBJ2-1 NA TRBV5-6 CASNPRGSSYNEQFF TGTGCCAGCAACCCGAGGGGGAGCTCCTACAATGAGCAGTTCTTC
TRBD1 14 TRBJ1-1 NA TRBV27 CASSTTGGNAEAFF TGTGCCAGCAGCACAACAGGGGGCAACGCTGAAGCTTTCTTT
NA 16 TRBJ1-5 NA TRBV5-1 CASSLWGINSNQPQHF TGCGCCAGCAGCTTGTGGGGTATTAATAGCAATCAGCCCCAGCATTTT
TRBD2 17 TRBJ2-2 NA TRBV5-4 CASSSRTSGGASAELFF TGTGCCAGCAGCTCGAGGACTAGCGGGGGGGCCTCTGCGGAGCTGTTTTTT
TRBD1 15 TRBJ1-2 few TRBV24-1 CATSDGAGTGNGYTF TGTGCCACCAGTGATGGAGCCGGGACAGGGAATGGCTACACCTTC
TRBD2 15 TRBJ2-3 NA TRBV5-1 CASSGGVSPTDTQYF TGCGCCAGCAGCGGGGGGGTCAGCCCCACAGATACGCAGTATTTT
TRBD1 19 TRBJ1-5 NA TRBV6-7 CASSYSTSISGQGVQPQHF TGTGCCAGCAGTTACTCGACCAGTATATCGGGACAGGGGGTCCAGCCCCAGCATTTT
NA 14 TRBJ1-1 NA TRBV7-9 CASSSDGRNTEAFF TGTGCCAGCAGTTCGGACGGCCGGAACACTGAAGCTTTCTTT
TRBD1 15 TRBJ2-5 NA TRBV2 CASRAYTGGYGTQYF TGTGCCAGCAGGGCATACACAGGGGGCTACGGGACCCAGTACTTC
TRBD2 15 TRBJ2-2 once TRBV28 CASNAPGLASGELFF TGTGCCAGCAACGCCCCGGGACTAGCCTCCGGGGAGCTGTTTTTT
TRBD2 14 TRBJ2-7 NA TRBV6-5 CASSQIAGSYEQYF TGTGCCAGCAGTCAGATAGCGGGGAGCTACGAGCAGTACTTC
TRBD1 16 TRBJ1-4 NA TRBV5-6 CASSLYTGQSNEKLFF TGTGCCAGCAGCTTATATACGGGACAGTCAAATGAAAAACTGTTTTTT
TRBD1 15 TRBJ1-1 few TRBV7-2 CASTFGDRKSAEAFF TGTGCCAGCACTTTTGGGGACAGAAAAAGCGCTGAAGCTTTCTTT
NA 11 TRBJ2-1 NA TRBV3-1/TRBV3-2 CASSQVDEQFF TGTGCCAGCAGCCAAGTGGATGAGCAGTTCTTC
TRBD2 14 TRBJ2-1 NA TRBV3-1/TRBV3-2 CASRPASGGVKKFF TGTGCCAGCAGGCCAGCTAGCGGGGGGGTGAAGAAGTTCTTC
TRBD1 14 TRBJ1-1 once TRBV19 CASSRTGRNTEAFF TGTGCCAGTAGTAGGACAGGACGGAACACTGAAGCTTTCTTT
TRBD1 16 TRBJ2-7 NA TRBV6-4 CASSDSAGQGIHEQYF TGTGCCAGCAGTGACTCTGCCGGACAGGGTATTCACGAGCAGTACTTC
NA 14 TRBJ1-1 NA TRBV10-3 CATRTVEGNTEAFF TGTGCCACCCGGACAGTCGAAGGGAACACTGAAGCTTTCTTT
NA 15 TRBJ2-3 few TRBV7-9 CASSLFRDNTDTQYF TGTGCCAGCAGCTTGTTCCGGGACAACACAGATACGCAGTATTTT
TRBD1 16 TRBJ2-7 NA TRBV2 CASSESWDRASYEQYF TGTGCCAGCAGTGAGAGTTGGGACAGAGCCAGTTACGAGCAGTACTTC